These 31 T cell receptor beta chains share one sample of origin, sequenced in a study of blood T cell repertoires in COVID-19. Generated by immunoSEQ multiplex PCR, the TCRdb table keeps only in-frame clones and is missing some. The sample lists about 200,000 clones, around 84% occurring once. The sample consisted of peripheral blood. These receptors were collected from a human donor in a cohort sampled during active COVID-19.

The rearrangement joins TRBV25-1 to TRBJ2-7; D not certain. This CDR3 is built from 15 residues. Germline V gene sequence: CDR1 MGHDK, CDR2 SYGVNS. Deletions cut 3 bases from V and 3 bases from J, with 15 bases between. The CDR3 DNA is TGTGCCAGCAGTGACCCAGGCCCCTTAGACTACGAGCAGTACTTC. Translating gives CASSDPGPLDYEQYF.

The V gene is TRBV27, the J gene TRBJ2-3, with a tentative D call TRBD2 (5 bases). The V end lost 2 bases, the J end lost 0 bases, and 15 bases lay between the germline ends. The CDR3 has 17 amino acids. The germline gives CDR1 MNHEY, CDR2 SMNVEV (reference sequence). For the CDR3, the DNA is TGTGCCAGCAGTTTACTCGGGGTCTCATCTAGCACAGATACGCAGTATTTT. Translation gives CASSLLGVSSSTDTQYF.

The V gene is TRBV15, the J gene TRBJ2-7, with a possible D match to TRBD2 (6 bases). The CDR3 is made up of 14 amino acids. The V gene's germline CDR1 is LNHNV and CDR2 YYDKDF (reference sequence). Trimming removed 4 bases at V and 1 base at J, with 11 bases between. CDR3 protein: CATSKKTSSYEQYF. In DNA form, the CDR3 reads TGTGCCACCAGCAAAAAGACTAGTTCCTACGAGCAGTACTTC.

The V and J genes are TRBV7-2 and TRBJ2-5; 9 nucleotides agree with TRBD2. The junction had 6 bases not matched to a gene; V was cut back by 1 base and J by 6 bases. The CDR3 length is 15 residues. Germline-derived CDR1 and CDR2 are SGHTA and FQGNSA. The CDR3 DNA is TGTGCCAGCAGCTTAGGCGGGGGGGGTGAGCAGACCCAGTACTTC. It encodes CASSLGGGGEQTQYF.

This chain links TRBV9 with TRBJ2-1; 9 bases line up with TRBD2. The J segment lost 8 bases and the V segment lost 0 bases, leaving 6 bases of the junction unmatched. This CDR3 has 15 amino acids. The germline CDR1 and CDR2 sequences are SGDLS and YYNGEE. The CDR3 loop is CASSVGGTSSDEQFF. The CDR3 region has the DNA TGTGCCAGCAGCGTAGGAGGGACTAGCAGCGATGAGCAGTTCTTC. Variable domain in full (rest from reference TRBV9 and TRBJ2-1): DSGVTQTPKHLITATGQRVTLRCSPRSGDLSVYWYQQSLDQGLQFLIQYYNGEERAKGNILERFSAQQFPDLHSELNLSSLELGDSALYFCASSVGGTSSDEQFFGPGTRLTVL.

This chain links TRBV5-1 with TRBJ2-5; D possibly corresponds to TRBD2 (6 bases). The CDR3 sequence is 16 residues long. Germline V gives CDR1 SGHRS, CDR2 YFSETQ. Trimming took 2 bases from V and 10 from J, leaving 24 bases between them. The CDR3 here is CASSLSQGGAVGGQYF. The CDR3 DNA sequence: TGCGCCAGCAGCTTAAGTCAGGGAGGTGCAGTGGGTGGCCAGTACTTC.

The J gene is TRBJ1-1, the V gene TRBV5-1; perhaps TRBD1 as D (6 bases). CDR1 is SGHRS, CDR2 YFSETQ, per germline. The V and J ends lost 3 bases and 0 bases respectively, with 12 bases between them. The CDR3 consists of 15 residues. The CDR3 spells CASSYGQIMNTEAFF. CDR3 DNA: TGCGCCAGCAGCTACGGACAGATTATGAACACTGAAGCTTTCTTT. The variable domain in full, with the rest retrieved from reference TRBV5-1 and TRBJ1-1, is KAGVTQTPRYLIKTRGQQVTLSCSPISGHRSVSWYQQTPGQGLQFLFEYFSETQRNKGNFPGRFSGRQFSNSRSEMNVSTLELGDSALYLCASSYGQIMNTEAFFGQGTRLTVV.

This chain links TRBV3-1 (or the pseudogene TRBV3-2) with TRBJ2-4; no clear D. Per the germline V gene, CDR1 is LGHDT and CDR2 is YNNKEL (reference sequence). Deletions cut 2 bases from V and 0 bases from J, with 5 bases between. The CDR3 loop spans 14 amino acids. The CDR3 region is CASSQSRAKNIQYF. The CDR3 DNA reads as TGTGCCAGCAGCCAATCGAGAGCCAAAAACATTCAGTACTTC.

About this clone itself: A junction end diverges from the germline sequence, so it may reflect a read error. J is TRBJ1-5 and V is TRBV6-5; 8 bases map to TRBD1. CDR1 is MNHEY, CDR2 SVGAGI, per germline. The CDR3 runs to 13 residues. CDR3 coding DNA: TGTGCCAGCAGCTACTACAGGGGGCAGCCCCAGCATTTT. The encoded protein is CASSYYRGQPQHF.

J is TRBJ2-3 and V is TRBV5-6; 9 bases line up with TRBD2. With 4 bases clipped from V and 5 bases from J, the junction kept 8 bases outside the gene matches. The germline V gene encodes CDR1 SGHDT and CDR2 YYEEEE. This CDR3 comprises 15 residues. CDR3 coding DNA: TGTGCCAGCAGCCCGTTGGGCGGGAGGGTAGATACGCAGTATTTT. This encodes CASSPLGGRVDTQYF.

The J gene is TRBJ2-2, the V gene TRBV5-1; TRBD1 matches 9 bases. CDR1 and CDR2 (germline): SGHRS, YFSETQ. Trimming cost V 1 base and J 2 bases; bases outside gene matches: 0. The CDR3 contains 15 residues. This CDR3 is CASSLTGGNTGELFF. For the CDR3, the DNA is TGCGCCAGCAGCTTGACAGGGGGCAACACCGGGGAGCTGTTTTTT. Full variable domain (outside the CDR3, taken from reference TRBV5-1 and TRBJ2-2): KAGVTQTPRYLIKTRGQQVTLSCSPISGHRSVSWYQQTPGQGLQFLFEYFSETQRNKGNFPGRFSGRQFSNSRSEMNVSTLELGDSALYLCASSLTGGNTGELFFGEGSRLTVL.

The V and J genes are TRBV5-5 and TRBJ2-5; 8 positions match TRBD1. Looked up from germline, CDR1 is SGHKS and CDR2 is YYEKEE (reference sequence). V was pared by 4 bases and J by 2 bases, with 4 bases of the junction left unmatched. CDR3 length equals 14 residues. DNA of the CDR3: TGTGCCAGCAGCCGAGGGACAGGACAAGAGACCCAGTACTTC. It codes for CASSRGTGQETQYF.

In this sample, this clone turned up once. The rearrangement links TRBV19 to TRBJ1-1; no firm D call. V was pared by 3 bases and J by 0 bases, with 11 bases between. The CDR3 is made up of 15 amino acids. Germline V gene sequence: CDR1 LNHDA, CDR2 SQIVND (reference sequence). The CDR3 here is CASSIQSDMNTEAFF. The CDR3 DNA follows: TGTGCCAGTAGTATTCAGTCAGACATGAACACTGAAGCTTTCTTT.

This rearrangement joins TRBV18 to TRBJ2-5; D gene ambiguous. The CDR3 is 11 residues long. V lost 3 bases and J lost 5, with 4 bases in between. Germline V CDR1 and CDR2: KGHSH, LQKENI. The DNA for the CDR3 is TGTGCCAGCTCACCGGAGGAGACCCAGTACTTC. Translated, it gives CASSPEETQYF. Looking up the rest from reference TRBV18 and TRBJ2-5 gives the full variable domain: NAGVMQNPRHLVRRRGQEARLRCSPMKGHSHVYWYRQLPEEGLKFMVYLQKENIIDESGMPKERFSAEFPKEGPSILRIQQVVRGDSAAYFCASSPEETQYFGPGTRLLVL.

This clone was recorded once. CDR3 sequence reads: CASRLQGAATDTQYF. The CDR3 DNA sequence: TGTGCCAGCAGACTACAGGGGGCAGCGACAGATACGCAGTATTTT. V gene TRBV6-5 combines with J gene TRBJ2-3; 9 bases are shared with TRBD1. The CDR3 totals 15 residues. The V segment lost 6 bases and the J segment 3 bases; nucleotides outside the gene matches: 7. CDR1 and CDR2 (germline): MNHEY, SVGAGI.

The V gene is TRBV2, the J gene TRBJ1-1; D not resolved. Germline lookup yields CDR1 SNHLY and CDR2 FYNNEI. Trimming took off 3 bases at V and 9 bases at J, with 14 bases between the two ends. The CDR3 length is 13 residues. CDR3 loop: CASSDSGYTKAFF. For the CDR3, the DNA is TGTGCCAGCAGTGACTCAGGTTACACAAAAGCTTTCTTT. The whole variable domain, remainder taken from reference TRBV2 and TRBJ1-1, is EPEVTQTPSHQVTQMGQEVILRCVPISNHLYFYWYRQILGQKVEFLVSFYNNEISEKSEIFDDQFSVERPDGSNFTLKIRSTKLEDSAMYFCASSDSGYTKAFFGQGTRLTVV.

The chain couples TRBV3-1 (or the pseudogene TRBV3-2) to TRBJ2-1, with 13 bases fitting TRBD2. This CDR3 contains 17 residues. The trim removed 0 bases at V and 7 bases at J, leaving 6 bases unmatched. CDR1 and CDR2 from the germline V gene are LGHDT and YNNKEL (reference sequence). The CDR3 sequence: CASSQDLLAGGPNEQFF. The CDR3, as DNA: TGTGCCAGCAGCCAAGATCTACTAGCGGGAGGGCCAAATGAGCAGTTCTTC.

This chain connects TRBV28 to TRBJ1-2; 9 bases line up with TRBD1. The V gene end was trimmed by 6 bases and the J gene end by 6 bases; junction bases not matched to a gene: 8. CDR1 is MDHEN and CDR2 is SYDVKM in the germline V gene. The CDR3 length is 14 residues. The chain's CDR3 is CASREGQGRHGYTF. The CDR3 bases are TGTGCCAGCAGGGAGGGACAGGGTCGCCATGGCTACACCTTC.

The CDR3 here is CASNLAGGPNEQFF. CDR3 nucleotides: TGTGCCAGCAACCTAGCGGGAGGGCCCAATGAGCAGTTCTTC. V is TRBV19 and J is TRBJ2-1; 12 bases align to TRBD2. Trimming took 9 bases from V and 6 from J; bases not matched to a gene: 6. The CDR3 has 14 amino acids. Germline assignment: CDR1 LNHDA and CDR2 SQIVND (reference sequence).

This chain uses TRBV30 with TRBJ1-2; D gene unclear. The germline V and J ends were trimmed by 2 bases and 2 bases, with 6 bases remaining between them. This CDR3 has 12 amino acids. From germline, CDR1 is GTSNPN and CDR2 SVGIG (reference sequence). DNA for the CDR3: TGTGCCTGGAGTCACGGGAACTATGGCTACACCTTC. Amino acids: CAWSHGNYGYTF.

Ten or more counts support this clone. The chain has TRBV2 and TRBJ2-1; the match to TRBD1 covers 9 bases. Looked up from germline, CDR1 is SNHLY and CDR2 is FYNNEI. The CDR3 consists of 14 residues. V lost 7 bases to trimming and J lost 5 bases; unmatched junction nucleotides: 6. As DNA, the CDR3 is TGTGCCAGCAAGGGGGGGACAGGGCACAATGAGCAGTTCTTC. Protein product: CASKGGTGHNEQFF.

The CDR3 here is CSASARTTTDTQYF. CDR3 bases: TGCAGTGCTAGTGCCAGGACTACCACCGATACGCAGTATTTT. V and J are TRBV20-1 and TRBJ2-3, with D perhaps matching TRBD2 (6 bases). This CDR3 is built from 14 residues. The V gene's germline CDR1 is DFQATT and CDR2 SNEGSKA (reference sequence). V lost 3 bases and J 6 bases, leaving 16 bases between the germline ends.

The genes are TRBV30 and TRBJ2-7; 13 nucleotides align to TRBD2. J lost 9 bases, V lost 4 bases, and 9 bases had no gene match. This CDR3 is built from 14 residues. Germline V gene data show CDR1 as GTSNPN and CDR2 as SVGIG (reference sequence). The CDR3 sequence is CAWTTSGRAAGQYF. Here the CDR3 DNA reads TGTGCCTGGACAACTAGCGGGAGGGCTGCCGGGCAGTACTTC.

This clone was detected a few times. V usage is TRBV27 and J usage is TRBJ2-1, with 9 bases that match TRBD2. The CDR3 runs 16 residues. Trimming took 2 bases from V and 7 from J; bases not matched to a gene: 9. Per germline, CDR1 MNHEY and CDR2 SMNVEV (reference sequence). The CDR3 region has the DNA TGTGCCAGCAGTTTAGGTCTTGCGGGAGGGGGTAATGAGCAGTTCTTC. It codes for CASSLGLAGGGNEQFF.

The chain uses TRBV2 and TRBJ2-1; 10 nucleotides match TRBD2. Germline V gene data show CDR1 as SNHLY and CDR2 as FYNNEI. The CDR3 is made up of 14 amino acids. With 6 bases clipped from V and 3 bases from J, the junction kept 2 bases outside the gene matches. CDR3 protein: CASRGTSDYNEQFF. The CDR3 DNA reads as TGTGCCAGCAGGGGGACTAGCGACTACAATGAGCAGTTCTTC.

This chain connects TRBV5-1 to TRBJ2-5; 10 bases are a match to TRBD2. The CDR3 loop spans 13 amino acids. V dropped 5 bases and J dropped 7; count of bases not matched to a gene: 5. CDR1 is SGHRS, CDR2 YFSETQ, per germline. As DNA, the CDR3 is TGCGCCAGCAGAGACCGACTAGCGGGGACCCAGTACTTC. Its protein product is CASRDRLAGTQYF.

Notes on this clone: An end of the junction does not agree with germline; a read error may underlie this. The genes are TRBV19 and TRBJ2-7, with unresolved D. Germline-derived CDR1 and CDR2 are LNHDA and SQIVND (reference sequence). This CDR3 has 13 residues. The CDR3 sequence is CASSIGVGYERYF. The CDR3 region has the DNA TGTGCCAGTAGTATAGGAGTAGGCTACGAGCGGTACTTC.

This chain uses TRBV29-1 with TRBJ2-1; 12 positions match TRBD2. This CDR3 region has 17 residues. CDR1 and CDR2 from the germline V gene are SQVTM and ANQGSEA. After removal of 4 bases from V and 6 bases from J, the junction contained 13 bases not matched to a gene. The CDR3, as DNA: TGCAGCGTTGTGGCAGGTGGACTAGCGGGATCTCTCAATGAGCAGTTCTTC. This translates into CSVVAGGLAGSLNEQFF.

This chain joins TRBV3-1 (or the pseudogene TRBV3-2) and TRBJ2-1; 8 bases agree with TRBD1. The V gene end was trimmed by 6 bases and the J gene end by 7 bases; junction bases not matched to a gene: 2. The CDR3 extends over 12 amino acids. Per the germline V gene, CDR1 is LGHDT and CDR2 is YNNKEL (reference sequence). The CDR3 bases are TGTGCCAGCAGACGACAGGGGAATGAGCAGTTCTTC. Amino acids: CASRRQGNEQFF.

The chain employs TRBV5-6 and TRBJ2-1, with 7 bases lining up with TRBD1. The CDR3 length is 15 residues. Germline CDR1 and CDR2: SGHDT and YYEEEE. Trimming cost V 3 bases and J 0 bases; bases outside gene matches: 3. The CDR3 DNA reads as TGTGCCAGCAGCTGGGGACAGAGCTCCTACAATGAGCAGTTCTTC. Protein: CASSWGQSSYNEQFF.

The chain links TRBV14 to TRBJ2-7; the D gene is possibly TRBD1 (6 bases). Germline V lookup: CDR1 SGHDN, CDR2 FVKESK. V was pared by 5 bases and J by 1 base, with 12 bases between. The CDR3 contains 14 residues. CDR3 bases: TGTGCCAGCAGCGAGAGACAGGTATCCTACGAGCAGTACTTC. As protein: CASSERQVSYEQYF.